This section outlines one T cell receptor beta chain sequence together with its context. This record comes from a study of blood T cell repertoires in COVID-19. Overall study context: Samples of COVID-19 (acute and convalescent) were obtained from the United States, Italy and Spain. In each case, the material was cDNA or gDNA derived from T cells, B-cell-depleted T cells, or PBMCs.

In the source study's methods: By means of reference gene primer amplification, nucleated cell counts were estimated. Generated by immunoSEQ multiplex PCR, the TCRdb table keeps only in-frame clones and is missing some. V, J and clone size are those of that table, while D and trimming were read from the DNA. The data hold 310,000 or so clones, with more than 75% observed a single time. The CDR3 loop spans 15 amino acids. CDR1 is SNHLY, CDR2 FYNNEI, per germline. Trimming removed 6 bases from V and 4 bases from J, with 13 bases in between. The chain links TRBV2 to TRBJ1-6, with D perhaps matching TRBD1 (5 bases). The clonotype was recovered from a woman aged 45 to 65 with active or convalescent COVID-19. The sequenced sample was peripheral blood. The CDR3 protein is CASSERQPYNSPLHF. CDR3 nucleotide sequence: TGTGCCAGCAGCGAACGACAGCCTTATAATTCACCCCTCCACTTT. The full variable domain, completed using reference TRBV2 and TRBJ1-6, is EPEVTQTPSHQVTQMGQEVILRCVPISNHLYFYWYRQILGQKVEFLVSFYNNEISEKSEIFDDQFSVERPDGSNFTLKIRSTKLEDSAMYFCASSERQPYNSPLHFGNGTRLTVT.